Listed below are T cell receptor beta chains from one sample, sequenced in a study of blood T cell repertoires in COVID-19. Produced via immunoSEQ multiplex PCR; TCRdb's table is partial and in-frame only. The table lists some 160,000 clones, approximately 90% of them singletons. Sequencing was carried out using peripheral blood. These receptors originate from a man between 18 and 35 years old with acute or convalescent COVID-19. The CDR3 runs from the conserved cysteine through the conserved F or W. D genes are given only for firm matches. Clone size is stated in some rows and not others, as once, few, many or a class when expanded.

.	TRBV7-8	TRBJ1-1	.	CASSPRGHMNTEAFF	TGTGCCAGCAGCCCAAGGGGACATATGAACACTGAAGCTTTCTTT
.	TRBV4-1	TRBJ1-1	.	CASSQGIRQVPLEAFF	TGCGCCAGCAGCCAAGGAATCCGACAGGTCCCGCTTGAAGCTTTCTTT
.	TRBV19	TRBJ1-5	.	CASREVNSNQPQHF	TGTGCCAGTAGGGAGGTTAATAGCAATCAGCCCCAGCATTTT
TRBD1	TRBV12-5	TRBJ2-7	.	CASGLTSGTGGYEQYF	TGTGCTAGTGGTTTGACCTCCGGGACAGGGGGCTACGAGCAGTACTTC
TRBD1	TRBV14	TRBJ1-1	.	CASSHRTGVGDTEAFF	TGTGCCAGCAGTCATAGGACAGGGGTCGGGGACACTGAAGCTTTCTTT
TRBD1	TRBV14	TRBJ2-1	.	CASSQSNRGPSYNEQFF	TGTGCCAGCAGCCAGAGTAACAGGGGGCCCTCCTACAATGAGCAGTTCTTC
.	TRBV6-4	TRBJ2-1	.	CASSETVALSYNEQFF	TGTGCCAGCAGTGAGACAGTGGCTCTCTCCTACAATGAGCAGTTCTTC
TRBD2	TRBV5-1	TRBJ2-4	.	CASNPLAGADTNIQYF	TGCGCCAGCAACCCACTAGCGGGAGCTGACACAAACATTCAGTACTTC
.	TRBV7-6	TRBJ1-2	.	CASSFEGKGGYTF	TGTGCCAGCAGCTTTGAGGGAAAGGGTGGCTACACCTTC
.	TRBV12-5	TRBJ1-1	once	CASGLVVAGDTEAFF	TGTGCTAGTGGTTTGGTCGTTGCAGGGGACACTGAAGCTTTCTTT
.	TRBV19	TRBJ1-1	.	CASSIRGNTEAFF	TGTGCCAGTAGTATCCGGGGGAACACTGAAGCTTTCTTT
TRBD1	TRBV18	TRBJ2-7	.	CASSPLGQRKYEQYF	TGTGCCAGCTCACCGTTGGGACAGAGGAAATACGAGCAGTACTTC
.	TRBV5-5	TRBJ1-2	few	CASSPWGDYGYTF	TGTGCCAGCAGCCCCTGGGGGGACTATGGCTACACCTTC
.	TRBV3-1/TRBV3-2	TRBJ1-1	once	CASSQDTWGTRGSEAFF	TGTGCCAGCAGCCAAGATACGTGGGGCACCAGAGGCTCTGAAGCTTTCTTT
.	TRBV2	TRBJ1-5	.	CASSEALGAGLSQPQHF	TGTGCCAGCAGTGAAGCGCTTGGGGCAGGATTAAGTCAGCCCCAGCATTTT
TRBD1	TRBV5-6	TRBJ1-6	.	CASSLVDRVNSPLHF	TGTGCCAGCAGCTTGGTCGACAGGGTCAATTCACCCCTCCACTTT
TRBD1	TRBV3-1/TRBV3-2	TRBJ2-5	.	CASSQGQGETQYF	TGTGCCAGCAGCCAAGGACAGGGGGAGACCCAGTACTTC
.	TRBV5-1	TRBJ1-4	.	CASSLGGGATNEKLFF	TGCGCCAGCAGCTTGGGTGGAGGAGCAACTAATGAAAAACTGTTTTTT
.	TRBV5-1	TRBJ1-1	.	CASSSRSGSSTEAFF	TGCGCCAGCAGCTCTAGGTCTGGATCGAGCACTGAAGCTTTCTTT
TRBD2	TRBV5-1	TRBJ2-2	.	CASSLDVAGAGGNTGELFF	TGCGCCAGCAGCTTGGATGTTGCGGGCGCGGGAGGGAACACCGGGGAGCTGTTTTTT
.	TRBV6-5	TRBJ2-7	.	CASSYAGSYEQYF	TGTGCCAGCAGTTATGCAGGCTCCTACGAGCAGTACTTC
TRBD1	TRBV5-6	TRBJ1-1	.	CASSKRQGAGNTEAFF	TGTGCCAGCAGCAAGCGACAGGGTGCGGGCAACACTGAAGCTTTCTTT
.	TRBV21-1	TRBJ1-1	.	CASRRFIALGTEAFF	TGTGCCAGCCGAAGATTCATAGCACTAGGGACTGAAGCTTTCTTT
TRBD2	TRBV12-3/TRBV12-4	TRBJ2-7	once	CASSLRGAYEQYF	TGTGCCAGCAGTTTACGGGGGGCCTACGAGCAGTACTTC
.	TRBV29-1	TRBJ1-1	.	CSVGGGTEAFF	TGCAGCGTTGGGGGAGGGACTGAAGCTTTCTTT
TRBD1	TRBV4-1	TRBJ1-1	.	CASSSTGVAGTEAFF	TGCGCCAGCAGCTCGACAGGGGTAGCGGGCACTGAAGCTTTCTTT
TRBD2	TRBV3-1/TRBV3-2	TRBJ2-2	.	CASTKNLQRGAGGELFF	TGTGCCAGCACCAAAAATCTGCAGCGGGGGGCAGGTGGGGAGCTGTTTTTT
TRBD1	TRBV3-1/TRBV3-2	TRBJ2-7	.	CASSPRTGSYEQYF	TGTGCCAGCAGCCCTCGGACAGGATCCTACGAGCAGTACTTC
TRBD2	TRBV30	TRBJ2-7	.	CAWNSIPGLSGEGEQYF	TGTGCCTGGAATTCCATACCGGGACTCTCTGGGGAGGGAGAGCAGTACTTC
.	TRBV19	TRBJ1-5	.	CASSMGGAQSYSNQPQHF	TGTGCCAGTAGTATGGGGGGGGCCCAATCTTATAGCAATCAGCCCCAGCATTTT
.	TRBV3-1/TRBV3-2	TRBJ1-2	once	CASSQEFDGYTF	TGTGCCAGCAGCCAAGAGTTCGATGGCTACACCTTC
.	TRBV6-5	TRBJ1-1	.	CASSYEAGVNTEAFF	TGTGCCAGCAGTTACGAGGCAGGGGTAAACACTGAAGCTTTCTTT
TRBD2	TRBV2	TRBJ2-7	.	CASGLAVSYEQYF	TGTGCCAGCGGACTAGCGGTCTCCTACGAGCAGTACTTC
.	TRBV7-2	TRBJ2-7	.	CASSLESSAPHEQYF	TGTGCCAGCAGCTTAGAATCCAGCGCCCCCCACGAGCAGTACTTC
.	TRBV15	TRBJ1-1	.	CATSTRITGSSEAFF	TGTGCCACCAGCACACGAATTACAGGGAGCTCTGAAGCTTTCTTT
TRBD1	TRBV10-2	TRBJ2-1	.	CASQEGQSTYNEQFF	TGCGCCAGCCAAGAGGGACAGAGCACTTACAATGAGCAGTTCTTC
.	TRBV27	TRBJ1-1	.	CASSLVGRGYTEAFF	TGTGCCAGCAGTTTAGTCGGCAGGGGATACACTGAAGCTTTCTTT
.	TRBV7-9	TRBJ2-6	once	CASTHRAGANVLTF	TGTGCCAGCACCCACCGAGCTGGGGCCAACGTCCTGACTTTC
.	TRBV5-1	TRBJ2-3	once	CASSLDLPTDTQYF	TGCGCCAGCAGCTTGGACCTACCAACAGATACGCAGTATTTT
.	TRBV3-1/TRBV3-2	TRBJ1-2	.	CASSQNSNYGYTF	TGTGCCAGCAGCCAAAATAGTAACTATGGCTACACCTTC
.	TRBV9	TRBJ2-7	.	CASSVDPESYEQYF	TGTGCCAGCAGCGTAGACCCGGAGTCCTACGAGCAGTACTTC
.	TRBV27	TRBJ1-1	.	CASSFSGTLNTEAFF	TGTGCCAGCAGTTTCTCCGGGACTTTGAACACTGAAGCTTTCTTT
.	TRBV19	TRBJ1-1	.	CASRMGGLMNTEAFF	TGTGCCAGTCGGATGGGGGGACTAATGAACACTGAAGCTTTCTTT
TRBD1	TRBV5-4	TRBJ1-2	.	CASSSPTGTTNYGYTF	TGTGCCAGCAGCTCCCCGACAGGGACCACCAACTATGGCTACACCTTC
.	TRBV27	TRBJ1-2	.	CASSIGLAPNYGYTF	TGTGCCAGCAGTATAGGACTCGCTCCTAACTATGGCTACACCTTC
.	TRBV19	TRBJ2-7	.	CASSISRGAVGDEQYF	TGTGCCAGTAGTATAAGCCGCGGAGCGGTAGGCGACGAGCAGTACTTC
.	TRBV11-2	TRBJ1-2	.	CASSREGSYGYTF	TGTGCCAGCAGCCGTGAGGGCTCCTATGGCTACACCTTC
.	TRBV7-9	TRBJ1-5	.	CASSPSSSNQPQHF	TGTGCCAGCAGCCCAAGCTCTTCGAATCAGCCCCAGCATTTT
.	TRBV9	TRBJ1-3	.	CASSVVGGRRNTIYF	TGTGCCAGCAGCGTAGTCGGGGGGCGGAGAAACACCATATATTTT
.	TRBV20-1	TRBJ2-3	.	CSASASTDTQYF	TGCAGTGCTAGTGCTAGCACAGATACGCAGTATTTT